The next 21 T cell receptor beta chains were all read from a single sample in a study of cytomegalovirus exposure and HLA in healthy donors. TCRdb keeps only in-frame clones here, not all; method: immunoSEQ multiplex PCR. The sample has a few hundred thousand clones; nearly 90% are singletons. The specimen was PBMCs. These receptors originate from a young woman in good health and CMV-seronegative.

This chain uses TRBV7-9 with TRBJ2-1, with 8 bases that match TRBD2. CDR3 length: 13 amino acids. V dropped 6 bases and J dropped 6; count of bases not matched to a gene: 4. Germline loops: CDR1 SEHNR, CDR2 FQNEAQ (reference sequence). The CDR3 nucleotides read TGTGCCAGCAGTTACAGCGGGGGCAATGAGCAGTTCTTC. Protein product: CASSYSGGNEQFF.

The V and J genes are TRBV19 and TRBJ2-2, with a tentative D call TRBD2 (5 bases). Germline V gene data show CDR1 as LNHDA and CDR2 as SQIVND (reference sequence). This CDR3 spans 14 amino acids. Trimming took off 7 bases at V and 2 bases at J, with 11 bases between the two ends. For the CDR3, the DNA is TGTGCCAGTATTCCAGCGGTTAACACCGGGGAGCTGTTTTTT. The encoded protein is CASIPAVNTGELFF.

The chain recombines TRBV27 with TRBJ2-7; perhaps TRBD1 as D (5 bases). The germline gives CDR1 MNHEY, CDR2 SMNVEV (reference sequence). V was clipped by 5 bases and J by 1 base, with 15 bases between them. CDR3 length equals 15 residues. The CDR3 loop is CASSIRAHPSYEQYV. The CDR3 coding sequence is TGTGCCAGCAGTATCAGGGCCCATCCATCCTACGAGCAGTACGTC.

This chain links TRBV28 with TRBJ1-2; D not resolved. CDR1 and CDR2 from the germline V gene are MDHEN and SYDVKM. Trimming took 5 bases from V and 8 from J, leaving 15 bases between them. The CDR3 spans 13 residues. CDR3 loop: CASSPPGGTGYTF. Written as DNA, the CDR3 is TGTGCCAGCAGTCCACCGGGAGGCACCGGCTACACCTTC.

DNA for the CDR3: TGTGCCTGGAGGGGGAGGGGAACGGGTGAAAAACTGTTTTTT. Protein sequence: CAWRGRGTGEKLFF. The chain uses TRBV30 and TRBJ1-4; TRBD1 is a possible D gene (5 bases). The V gene lost 3 bases and the J gene lost 7 bases, with 15 bases spanning the gap. CDR1 is GTSNPN, CDR2 SVGIG, per germline (reference sequence). The CDR3 runs to 14 residues.

This chain joins TRBV7-8 and TRBJ2-1; 7 bases line up with TRBD2. This CDR3 region has 15 residues. V lost 5 bases, J lost 4 bases, and 8 bases stayed unmatched. Germline CDR1 SGHVS, CDR2 FQNEAQ. The CDR3 protein is CASSPPSGPYNEQFF. In nucleotides, the CDR3 is TGTGCCAGCAGCCCACCTAGCGGCCCTTACAATGAGCAGTTCTTC. Combining the CDR3 with reference TRBV7-8 and TRBJ2-1 gives the whole variable domain GAGVSQSPRYKVAKRGQDVALRCDPISGHVSLFWYQQALGQGPEFLTYFQNEAQLDKSGLPSDRFFAERPEGSVSTLKIQRTQQEDSAVYLCASSPPSGPYNEQFFGPGTRLTVL.

This clone is a singleton in its sample. The V gene is TRBV5-6, the J gene TRBJ2-2; 12 bases line up with TRBD2. The CDR3 loop spans 16 amino acids. Germline lookup yields CDR1 SGHDT and CDR2 YYEEEE. J gave up 3 bases and V 4 bases, and 4 bases lay outside the gene matches. The CDR3 loop is CASSPGTSGYTGELFF. The CDR3 DNA reads as TGTGCCAGCAGCCCCGGGACTAGCGGGTACACCGGGGAGCTGTTTTTT.

This clone was seen once. The gene calls are TRBV7-9 and TRBJ2-1, with 12 bases lining up with TRBD2. The ends lost 1 base at V and 0 bases at J; junction bases unmatched: 4. The V gene's germline CDR1 is SEHNR and CDR2 FQNEAQ (reference sequence). The CDR3 contains 18 residues. CDR3: CASSLGLAGGSSYNEQFF. The CDR3, as DNA: TGTGCCAGCAGCTTAGGGCTAGCGGGGGGGAGCTCCTACAATGAGCAGTTCTTC.

The V and J genes are TRBV5-1 and TRBJ2-3, with D possibly being TRBD1 or TRBD2 (9 bases each). Trimming took 5 bases from V and 2 from J, leaving 33 bases between them. The CDR3 has 21 amino acids. The germline V gene encodes CDR1 SGHRS and CDR2 YFSETQ. CDR3 sequence (DNA): TGCGCCAGCAGAGCCGGGACAGGGAAGCTAGCGGGGCCGCTTTACACAGATACGCAGTATTTT. Translating it yields CASRAGTGKLAGPLYTDTQYF.

The rearrangement uses TRBV19 and TRBJ2-7, with D perhaps matching TRBD1 (6 bases). The CDR3 extends over 12 amino acids. Per germline, CDR1 LNHDA and CDR2 SQIVND (reference sequence). The germline V and J ends were trimmed by 5 bases and 3 bases, with 8 bases remaining between them. CDR3 DNA: TGTGCCAGTAGTTCACAGGGCTACGAGCAGTACTTC. Protein: CASSSQGYEQYF.

The chain combines TRBV5-1 with TRBJ2-2; TRBD2 matches 9 bases. Germline values: CDR1 SGHRS, CDR2 YFSETQ. The CDR3 is made up of 17 amino acids. V trimming: 0 bases; J trimming: 4 bases; junction bases outside the gene matches: 7. CDR3 nucleotides: TGCGCCAGCAGCTTGGTTATAGCGGGGGACCTCACCGGGGAGCTGTTTTTT. Translation: CASSLVIAGDLTGELFF.

CDR3 sequence reads: CASSPRTGRGSYNSPLHF. DNA for the CDR3: TGTGCCAGCAGCCCAAGGACAGGGAGGGGATCCTATAATTCACCCCTCCACTTT. The chain links TRBV11-2 to TRBJ1-6; 8 nucleotides line up with TRBD1. V was pared by 5 bases and J by 1 base, with 10 bases of the junction left unmatched. This CDR3 region has 18 residues. Germline-derived CDR1 and CDR2 are SGHAT and FQNNGV.

CDR3 loop: CASSNTGGHEQYF. In nucleotides, the CDR3 is TGTGCCAGCAGCAATACAGGGGGCCACGAGCAGTACTTC. The chain is built from TRBV5-8 and TRBJ2-7, with 9 bases matching TRBD1. With V trimmed by 4 bases and J by 5 bases, 4 bases remained unmatched. The germline V gene has CDR1 SGHTS and CDR2 YDEGEE. The CDR3 consists of 13 residues.

The chain recombines TRBV5-1 with TRBJ2-7; D is ambiguous. V shed 0 bases and J shed 0 bases, with 10 bases lying between them. Germline V gene data show CDR1 as SGHRS and CDR2 as YFSETQ. The CDR3 has 15 residues. The CDR3 loop is CASSLEPGSSYEQYV. The CDR3 bases are TGCGCCAGCAGCTTGGAACCAGGAAGCTCCTACGAGCAGTACGTC.

CDR3 DNA: TGTGCCAGCAGCTTGATGCTAGCAGGCAATGAAAAACTGTTTTTT. It is translated as CASSLMLAGNEKLFF. This rearrangement joins TRBV5-5 to TRBJ1-4, with D hard to call. This CDR3 spans 15 amino acids. Germline V gene lookup returns CDR1 SGHKS and CDR2 YYEKEE (reference sequence). V lost 1 base and J lost 5, with 12 bases in between.

The rearrangement uses TRBV4-1 and TRBJ1-1; the match to TRBD1 covers 8 bases. V gave up 3 bases and J gave up 5 bases; unmatched junction bases: 8. The CDR3 totals 15 residues. In germline, CDR1 is MGHRA, CDR2 YSYEKL. The CDR3 reads CASSQGQGARTEAFF. CDR3 in DNA: TGCGCCAGCAGCCAGGGGCAGGGGGCTAGGACTGAAGCTTTCTTT.

The chain is built from TRBV5-1 and TRBJ2-7, with 11 bases lining up with TRBD1. Germline loops: CDR1 SGHRS, CDR2 YFSETQ. The trim removed 5 bases at V and 3 bases at J, leaving 10 bases unmatched. The CDR3 length is 16 residues. The CDR3 region is CASSSGTGGILYEQYV. CDR3 DNA: TGCGCCAGCAGTTCCGGGACAGGGGGGATTCTCTACGAGCAGTACGTC.

This clone was recorded once. J is TRBJ2-7 and V is TRBV13; D call uncertain. Trimming stripped 4 bases from V and 7 bases from J, with 14 bases between. Germline V gene sequence: CDR1 PRHDT, CDR2 FYEKMQ (reference sequence). The CDR3 has 13 amino acids. CDR3 sequence reads: CASSSSHRGEQYV. In DNA, the CDR3 is TGTGCCAGCAGCTCTAGTCACCGAGGAGAGCAGTACGTC.

This chain uses TRBV6-1 with TRBJ1-5; tentatively, D is TRBD1 (6 bases). Germline V gives CDR1 MNHNS, CDR2 SASEGT. This CDR3 has 12 residues. Trimming left V 5 bases short and J 6 bases short, with 8 bases between. This CDR3 reads CASSQGTQPQHF. The CDR3 DNA reads as TGTGCCAGCAGTCAGGGGACTCAGCCCCAGCATTTT.

This clone was seen once. V and J are TRBV5-5 and TRBJ1-5, with a tentative D call TRBD1 (6 bases). V was trimmed by 2 bases and J by 11 bases, leaving 17 bases between them. The CDR3 runs 14 residues. Germline lookup yields CDR1 SGHKS and CDR2 YYEKEE (reference sequence). CDR3 DNA: TGTGCCAGCAGCTTCGGACAGAGCGGTCGGACCCAGCATTTT. The encoded protein is CASSFGQSGRTQHF.

V gene TRBV7-9 combines with J gene TRBJ2-7, with 11 bases identical to TRBD1. CDR3 length: 16 amino acids. V was clipped by 3 bases and J by 3 bases; unmatched bases: 7. CDR1 SEHNR and CDR2 FQNEAQ come from the germline V gene (reference sequence). CDR3 DNA: TGTGCCAGCAGCTTCGATCCGGGACAGGGGGTCTACGAGCAGTACTTC. It is translated as CASSFDPGQGVYEQYF.